Included here is one TCR beta chain sequence, with context. This specimen comes from a study of blood T cell repertoires in COVID-19. The V gene's germline CDR1 is SGHRS and CDR2 YFSETQ. This CDR3 comprises 12 residues. V was clipped by 4 bases and J by 5 bases, with 9 bases between them. Study processing details: Estimation of nucleated cell counts was performed using reference gene primer amplification. Clones were read by immunoSEQ multiplex PCR, and TCRdb kept only the in-frame ones, dropping some. V, J and clone size derive from that table, while D and trimming were established from the DNA sequence. The sample yields roughly 200,000 clones, about 82% seen once.

The specimen was PBMCs or T cells enriched from blood (not recorded which). This chain uses TRBV5-1 with TRBJ2-5; D is undetermined. This clonotype originated in a woman in her twenties or thirties who had recovered from COVID-19. CDR3 residues: CASSPDGETQYF. CDR3 DNA sequence: TGCGCCAGCAGCCCCGACGGGGAGACCCAGTACTTC.